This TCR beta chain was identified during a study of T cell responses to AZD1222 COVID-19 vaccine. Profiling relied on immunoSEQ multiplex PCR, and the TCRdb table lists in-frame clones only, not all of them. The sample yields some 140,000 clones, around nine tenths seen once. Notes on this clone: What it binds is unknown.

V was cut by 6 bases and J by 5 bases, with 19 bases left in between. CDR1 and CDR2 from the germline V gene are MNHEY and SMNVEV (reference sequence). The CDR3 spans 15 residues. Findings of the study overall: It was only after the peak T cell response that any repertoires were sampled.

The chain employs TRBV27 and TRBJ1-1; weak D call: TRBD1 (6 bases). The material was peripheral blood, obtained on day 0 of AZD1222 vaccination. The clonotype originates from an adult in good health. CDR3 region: CASRDRPGVGTEAFF. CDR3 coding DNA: TGTGCCAGCAGAGACAGGCCGGGGGTCGGGACTGAAGCTTTCTTT.